This TCR beta chain was profiled in a study of T-cell memory formation after mild COVID-19. In the study overall: Largely, TCR clusters stayed within a single donor. Study-level points and caveats: Researchers found some responding clones in pre-infection memory, a sign that cross-reactive memory joined.

Points on this clonotype: Its antigen remains unknown.

MiXCR, applied by TCRdb to the 5' RACE reads, yields one record per CDR3 protein. The sample records almost 250,000 distinct CDR3 sequences, 15% being singletons. CDR1 is SGHTA, CDR2 FQGNSA, per germline. J lost 2 bases, V lost 5 bases, and 8 bases had no gene match. This CDR3 region has 16 residues. The sequence was obtained from an adult woman who had mild COVID-19 (a few samples of this study predate the infection). Cell type and time point are not known. Material: PBMCs or a T cell subset sorted from them (not recorded which). The rearrangement uses TRBV7-2 and TRBJ1-5; TRBD1 aligns across 8 bases. The CDR3, as DNA: TGTGCCAGCAGCCCTCCGGGGACAGGAGGCAATCAGCCCCAGCATTTT. Encoded protein: CASSPPGTGGNQPQHF.